The 24 T cell receptor beta chains below all came from one sample that was sequenced in a study of CD8+ T cells in alopecia areata. Stated treatment: oral pan-JAK inhibitor, 5-10 mg twice daily. Extracted from the samples, RNA was reverse transcribed into cDNA to serve as the sequencing template. TCRdb's table, derived via immunoSEQ multiplex PCR, lists solely in-frame clones and lacks some. The data contain 190,000 or so clones, under 60% of them singletons. This specimen consisted of CD8+ T cells sorted from blood, obtained at week 24, from a patient treated with tofacitinib. The source is a human donor with alopecia areata.

This chain uses TRBV7-2 with TRBJ1-5; TRBD1 is a possible D gene (5 bases). The germline V gene has CDR1 SGHTA and CDR2 FQGNSA. This CDR3 spans 14 amino acids. The V end was cut by 4 bases, the J end by 3 bases, with 10 bases between. CDR3 nucleotide sequence: TGTGCCAGCAGCTCCCGGGACCCCAATCAGCCCCAGCATTTT. This codes for CASSSRDPNQPQHF. The entire variable domain, with the rest obtained from reference TRBV7-2 and TRBJ1-5, is as follows: GAGVSQSPSNKVTEKGKDVELRCDPISGHTALYWYRQSLGQGLEFLIYFQGNSAPDKSGLPSDRFSAERTGGSVSTLTIQRTQQEDSAVYLCASSSRDPNQPQHFGDGTRLSIL.

This clone appeared a single time. Additional DNA sequences in this sample encode the identical CDR3. The V gene is TRBV14, the J gene TRBJ2-7, with no clear D. V lost 0 bases, J lost 1 base, and 1 base lay in between. Germline V gene data show CDR1 as SGHDN and CDR2 as FVKESK. The CDR3 spans 12 residues. CDR3 in DNA: TGTGCCAGCAGCCAAGATTCCTACGAGCAGTACTTC. It translates to CASSQDSYEQYF.

This clone showed up just a few times. The genes are TRBV6-6 and TRBJ2-3; D perhaps matches TRBD2 (5 bases). Trimming took 2 bases from V and 4 from J, leaving 10 bases between them. The CDR3 contains 14 residues. Germline V CDR1 and CDR2: MNHNY, SVGAGI (reference sequence). The CDR3 sequence: CASSYGGSADTQYF. CDR3 bases: TGTGCCAGCAGTTACGGCGGGTCGGCAGATACGCAGTATTTT.

The rearrangement links TRBV27 to TRBJ2-1; D possibly corresponds to TRBD1 (6 bases). The ends were cut back, 5 bases at V and 3 bases at J, with 11 bases in the middle. The CDR3 covers 14 residues. CDR1 MNHEY and CDR2 SMNVEV come from the germline V gene (reference sequence). The CDR3 protein is CASSPRQDYNEQFF. DNA of the CDR3: TGTGCCAGCAGTCCAAGACAGGACTACAATGAGCAGTTCTTC.

This clone appeared a few times. The chain links TRBV5-1 to TRBJ2-5, with unresolved D. Trimming left V 3 bases short and J 0 bases short, with 12 bases between. Looked up from germline, CDR1 is SGHRS and CDR2 is YFSETQ. The CDR3 loop spans 15 amino acids. CDR3 region: CASSSPRAYQETQYF. The CDR3, as DNA: TGCGCCAGCAGCTCCCCCCGCGCATACCAAGAGACCCAGTACTTC. Complete variable domain (other parts from reference TRBV5-1 and TRBJ2-5): KAGVTQTPRYLIKTRGQQVTLSCSPISGHRSVSWYQQTPGQGLQFLFEYFSETQRNKGNFPGRFSGRQFSNSRSEMNVSTLELGDSALYLCASSSPRAYQETQYFGPGTRLLVL.

This clone appeared a few times. The chain joins TRBV14 to TRBJ1-4; D is uncertain. Trimming took off 5 bases at V and 10 bases at J, with 8 bases between the two ends. Germline V CDR1 and CDR2: SGHDN, FVKESK. This CDR3 has 11 residues. The CDR3 DNA sequence: TGTGCCAGCAGCGCCCTTGGAAAACTGTTTTTT. Translating gives CASSALGKLFF.

This clone was found a few times. Written as DNA, the CDR3 is TGTGCCATCAGTCCCGGGACAGGGGGGAACTTAAGGCAGTATTTT. This translates into CAISPGTGGNLRQYF. The chain employs TRBV10-3 and TRBJ2-3; 11 nucleotides agree with TRBD1. There are 15 residues in the CDR3. Germline CDR1 is ENHRY and CDR2 is SYGVKD. V dropped 5 bases and J dropped 11; count of bases not matched to a gene: 12.

There are a few counts of this clone. V usage is TRBV29-1 and J usage is TRBJ2-1, with D perhaps TRBD1 or TRBD2 (7 bases each). Per germline, CDR1 SQVTM and CDR2 ANQGSEA. The CDR3 totals 11 residues. V lost 5 bases, J lost 9 bases, and 11 bases lay in between. The CDR3 region is CSVPGGGEQFF. Written as DNA, the CDR3 is TGCAGCGTTCCAGGGGGGGGTGAGCAGTTCTTC.

This clone was observed a handful of times. The V gene is TRBV5-1, the J gene TRBJ2-3; D ambiguous. The CDR3 spans 14 residues. Germline values: CDR1 SGHRS, CDR2 YFSETQ. The V gene lost 1 base and the J gene lost 1 base, with 7 bases spanning the gap. The CDR3 coding sequence is TGCGCCAGCAGCTTGACGATTGGCACAGATACGCAGTATTTT. It specifies CASSLTIGTDTQYF.

The chain joins TRBV5-1 to TRBJ2-7; 11 nucleotides match TRBD1. The V gene end was trimmed by 4 bases and the J gene end by 2 bases; junction bases not matched to a gene: 8. This CDR3 is built from 16 residues. CDR1 and CDR2 from the germline V gene are SGHRS and YFSETQ. The CDR3 region is CASSEDLGQGAYEQYF. The CDR3 DNA follows: TGCGCCAGCAGCGAGGATCTGGGACAGGGGGCCTACGAGCAGTACTTC.

This clone showed up just a few times. The chain joins TRBV25-1 to TRBJ2-5, with 7 bases fitting TRBD1. The length of the CDR3 is 15 residues. V lost 8 bases, J lost 1 base, and 10 bases stayed unmatched. The germline V gene has CDR1 MGHDK and CDR2 SYGVNS. CDR3 protein: CASLQGPGGQETQYF. CDR3 sequence (DNA): TGTGCCAGCCTTCAGGGCCCAGGGGGCCAAGAGACCCAGTACTTC.

A few counts support this clone. J is TRBJ1-1 and V is TRBV7-9; no reliable D call. The germline V gene has CDR1 SEHNR and CDR2 FQNEAQ (reference sequence). The V end lost 1 base, the J end lost 1 base, and 7 bases lay between the germline ends. The CDR3 runs 14 residues. The CDR3 nucleotides read TGTGCCAGCAGCTTAGGACGGGCGAACACTGAAGCTTTCTTT. Translation: CASSLGRANTEAFF.

In its sample, this clone was seen a few times. The chain joins TRBV7-9 to TRBJ2-2, with D uncertain. V lost 2 bases and J lost 6, with 4 bases in between. There are 12 residues in the CDR3. CDR1 and CDR2 from the germline V gene are SEHNR and FQNEAQ (reference sequence). The CDR3 reads CASSLMAGELFF. In nucleotides, the CDR3 is TGTGCCAGCAGCTTAATGGCCGGGGAGCTGTTTTTT.

V and J are TRBV9 and TRBJ1-1; D may be TRBD1 (5 bases). Deletions cut 3 bases from V and 6 bases from J, with 15 bases between. CDR1 SGDLS and CDR2 YYNGEE come from the germline V gene. The CDR3 is made up of 14 amino acids. For the CDR3, the DNA is TGTGCCAGCAGCGCTCCAGGGCCCGGGGCTGAAGCTTTCTTT. This codes for CASSAPGPGAEAFF.

This clone was seen a few times. The chain employs TRBV4-1 and TRBJ2-1, with 10 bases matching TRBD1. The CDR3 extends over 17 amino acids. Germline loops: CDR1 MGHRA, CDR2 YSYEKL. Unmatched junction bases numbered 5, after V lost 0 bases and J lost 3 bases. The CDR3 reads CASSQEEDRGFYNEQFF. CDR3 coding DNA: TGCGCCAGCAGCCAAGAGGAGGACAGGGGGTTCTACAATGAGCAGTTCTTC.

V gene TRBV13 combines with J gene TRBJ2-5; D is undetermined. CDR1 and CDR2 (germline): PRHDT, FYEKMQ (reference sequence). V lost 5 bases, J lost 0 bases, and 22 bases lay in between. This CDR3 is 18 amino acids long. The CDR3 is CASSHYGPEKKYQETQYF. Here the CDR3 DNA reads TGTGCCAGCAGCCATTACGGCCCCGAAAAAAAATACCAAGAGACCCAGTACTTC. The full variable domain, completed using reference TRBV13 and TRBJ2-5, is AAGVIQSPRHLIKEKRETATLKCYPIPRHDTVYWYQQGPGQDPQFLISFYEKMQSDKGSIPDRFSAQQFSDYHSELNMSSLELGDSALYFCASSHYGPEKKYQETQYFGPGTRLLVL.

The V gene is TRBV11-2, the J gene TRBJ2-3; 7 bases fit TRBD2. This CDR3 has 13 residues. The junction had 0 bases not matched to a gene; V was cut back by 1 base and J by 5 bases. Germline assignment: CDR1 SGHAT and CDR2 FQNNGV. The CDR3 DNA reads as TGTGCCAGCAGCTTAGCGGGGGGAGATACGCAGTATTTT. Protein product: CASSLAGGDTQYF.

The chain links TRBV25-1 to TRBJ2-1; either TRBD1 or TRBD2 may supply D (6 bases each). Germline CDR1 and CDR2: MGHDK and SYGVNS. The CDR3 is made up of 14 amino acids. V lost 7 bases and J lost 9, with 19 bases in between. The CDR3 loop reads CASIPGAGSREQFF. CDR3 sequence (DNA): TGTGCCAGCATCCCGGGGGCAGGGTCTCGTGAGCAGTTCTTC.

The chain carries TRBV7-2 and TRBJ2-5; a weak D match, TRBD1 (6 bases). The germline V and J ends were trimmed by 0 bases and 5 bases, with 19 bases remaining between them. Germline CDR1 and CDR2: SGHTA and FQGNSA. This CDR3 is 17 amino acids long. CDR3 sequence reads: CASSLAISTGEEETQYF. CDR3 nucleotide sequence: TGTGCCAGCAGCTTAGCCATATCGACAGGAGAAGAGGAGACCCAGTACTTC. Combining the CDR3 with reference TRBV7-2 and TRBJ2-5 gives the whole variable domain GAGVSQSPSNKVTEKGKDVELRCDPISGHTALYWYRQSLGQGLEFLIYFQGNSAPDKSGLPSDRFSAERTGGSVSTLTIQRTQQEDSAVYLCASSLAISTGEEETQYFGPGTRLLVL.

This clone was detected only a few times. The V call is TRBV29-1, the J call TRBJ2-7; 7 bases are a match to TRBD1. This CDR3 region has 13 residues. Unmatched junction bases numbered 7, after V lost 5 bases and J lost 3 bases. Germline loops: CDR1 SQVTM, CDR2 ANQGSEA. The CDR3 reads CSVTTGAYYEQYF. The DNA for the CDR3 is TGCAGCGTTACCACAGGGGCTTACTACGAGCAGTACTTC.

This clone was seen only a few times. The rearrangement joins TRBV10-2 to TRBJ2-7; 8 bases fit TRBD2. Germline CDR1 WSHSY, CDR2 SAAADI. The trim removed 10 bases at V and 5 bases at J, leaving 10 bases unmatched. This CDR3 region has 13 residues. The CDR3 DNA reads TGCGCCAATGCGGGGGGCCCGCTGGACGAGCAGTACTTC. Encoded protein: CANAGGPLDEQYF.

The chain carries TRBV29-1 and TRBJ1-1; D gene uncertain. The length of the CDR3 is 13 residues. CDR1 and CDR2 (germline): SQVTM, ANQGSEA. Trimming took 0 bases from V and 1 from J, leaving 6 bases between them. CDR3 nucleotides: TGCAGCGTTGAAGACGGGAGGAACACTGAAGCTTTCTTT. Residues: CSVEDGRNTEAFF.

The table lists this clone with a few counts. The DNA of the CDR3 is TGCGCCAGCAGCATACAGGGGTACGAGCAGTACTTC. Amino acids: CASSIQGYEQYF. The chain recombines TRBV5-1 with TRBJ2-7; 7 nucleotides agree with TRBD1. The CDR3 spans 12 residues. In germline, CDR1 is SGHRS, CDR2 YFSETQ. With 4 bases clipped from V and 4 bases from J, the junction kept 2 bases outside the gene matches.

V and J are TRBV25-1 and TRBJ1-2; D perhaps matches TRBD1 (6 bases). Trimming pared 5 bases from V and 2 bases from J, leaving 15 bases between. The CDR3 has 15 residues. Germline lookup yields CDR1 MGHDK and CDR2 SYGVNS. Here the CDR3 DNA reads TGTGCCAGCAGTCCTAGGGCAGGGGCCAACTATGGCTACACCTTC. It yields the protein CASSPRAGANYGYTF.